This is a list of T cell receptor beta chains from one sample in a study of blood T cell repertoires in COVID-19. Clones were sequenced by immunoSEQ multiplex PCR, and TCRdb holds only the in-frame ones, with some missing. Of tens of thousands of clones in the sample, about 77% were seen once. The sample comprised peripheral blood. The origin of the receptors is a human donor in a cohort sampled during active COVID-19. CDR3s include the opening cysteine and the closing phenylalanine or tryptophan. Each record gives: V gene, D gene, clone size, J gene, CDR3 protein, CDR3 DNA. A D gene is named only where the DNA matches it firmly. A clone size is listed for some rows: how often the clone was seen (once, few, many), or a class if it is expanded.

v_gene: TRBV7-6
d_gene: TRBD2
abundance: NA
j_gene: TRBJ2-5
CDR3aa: CASSLVRLAGGPETQYF
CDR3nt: TGTGCCAGCAGCTTAGTGAGGCTAGCGGGAGGGCCGGAGACCCAGTACTTC

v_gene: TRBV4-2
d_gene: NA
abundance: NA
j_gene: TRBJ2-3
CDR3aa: CASSQDTTGRTTQYF
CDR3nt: TGTGCCAGCAGCCAAGATACGACTGGCAGAACCACGCAGTATTTT

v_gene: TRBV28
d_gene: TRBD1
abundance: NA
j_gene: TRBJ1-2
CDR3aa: CASQRQGAYGYGYTF
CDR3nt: TGTGCCAGCCAGCGACAGGGAGCTTATGGCTATGGCTACACCTTC

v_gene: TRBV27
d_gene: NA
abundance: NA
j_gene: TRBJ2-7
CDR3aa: CASSSTLNEQYF
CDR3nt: TGTGCCAGCAGTTCAACACTAAACGAGCAGTACTTC

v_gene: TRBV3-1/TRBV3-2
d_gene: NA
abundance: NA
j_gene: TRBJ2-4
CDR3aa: CASGKNSGLAKNIQYF
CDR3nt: TGTGCCAGCGGAAAAAACTCAGGACTAGCCAAAAACATTCAGTACTTC

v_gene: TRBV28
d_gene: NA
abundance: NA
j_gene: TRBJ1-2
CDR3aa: CASSLRYGYTF
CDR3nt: TGTGCCAGCAGTTTACGCTATGGCTACACCTTC

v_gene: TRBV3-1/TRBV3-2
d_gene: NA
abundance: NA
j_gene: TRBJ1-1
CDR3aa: CASSQSFRVLNTEAFF
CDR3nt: TGTGCCAGCAGCCAATCCTTCAGGGTTTTGAACACTGAAGCTTTCTTT

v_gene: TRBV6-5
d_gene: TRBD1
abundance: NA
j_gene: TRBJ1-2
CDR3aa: CASSYRGLTGSFGYTF
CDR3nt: TGTGCCAGCAGTTACCGGGGCTTGACAGGGAGCTTTGGCTACACCTTC

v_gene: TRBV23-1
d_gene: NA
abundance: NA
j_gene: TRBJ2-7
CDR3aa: CASSLKRGGALPSSYEQYF
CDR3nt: TGCGCCAGCAGTTTGAAGAGAGGGGGGGCGCTCCCGAGCTCCTACGAGCAGTACTTC

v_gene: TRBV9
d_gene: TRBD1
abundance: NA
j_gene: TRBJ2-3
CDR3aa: CASSARDRLLFSTDTQYF
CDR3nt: TGTGCCAGCAGCGCCCGGGACAGGCTTCTCTTTAGCACAGATACGCAGTATTTT

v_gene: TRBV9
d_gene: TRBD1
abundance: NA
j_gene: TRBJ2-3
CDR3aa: CASSVAGTGGTDTQYF
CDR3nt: TGTGCCAGCAGCGTAGCCGGGACAGGGGGCACAGATACGCAGTATTTT

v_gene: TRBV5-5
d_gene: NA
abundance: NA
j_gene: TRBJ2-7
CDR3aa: CASSRPGTASYEQYF
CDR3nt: TGTGCCAGCAGCAGACCCGGGACTGCGTCCTACGAGCAGTACTTC

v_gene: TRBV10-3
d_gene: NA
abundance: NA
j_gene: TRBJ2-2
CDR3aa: CAISESMQETGELFF
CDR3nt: TGTGCCATCAGTGAGTCGATGCAAGAGACCGGGGAGCTGTTTTTT

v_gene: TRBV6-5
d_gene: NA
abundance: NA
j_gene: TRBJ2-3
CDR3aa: CASSGLSPTDTQYF
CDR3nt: TGTGCCAGCTCGGGACTCAGCCCCACAGATACGCAGTATTTT

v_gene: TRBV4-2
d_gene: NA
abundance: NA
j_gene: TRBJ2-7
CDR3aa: CASSQGYGNSYEQYF
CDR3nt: TGTGCCAGCAGCCAAGGTTACGGGAACTCCTACGAGCAGTACTTC

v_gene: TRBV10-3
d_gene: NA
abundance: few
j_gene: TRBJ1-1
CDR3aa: CAISEVRSEAFF
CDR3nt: TGTGCCATCAGTGAGGTTCGCAGTGAAGCTTTCTTT

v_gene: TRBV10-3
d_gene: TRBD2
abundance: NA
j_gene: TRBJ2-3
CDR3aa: CAIGTSGGDTQYF
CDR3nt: TGTGCCATCGGGACTAGCGGGGGAGATACGCAGTATTTT

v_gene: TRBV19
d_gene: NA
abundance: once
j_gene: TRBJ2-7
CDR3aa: CASSTGTNAYEQYF
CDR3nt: TGTGCCAGTTCAACAGGAACCAATGCCTACGAGCAGTACTTC

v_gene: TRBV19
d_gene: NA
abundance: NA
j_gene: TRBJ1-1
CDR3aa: CASGDRGSMNTEAFF
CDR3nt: TGTGCCAGTGGGGACCGGGGGAGTATGAACACTGAAGCTTTCTTT

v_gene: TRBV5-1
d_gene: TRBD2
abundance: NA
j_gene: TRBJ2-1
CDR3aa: CASSGLGLAGGSEQFF
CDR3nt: TGCGCCAGCAGCGGCCTGGGCCTAGCGGGAGGAAGTGAGCAGTTCTTC

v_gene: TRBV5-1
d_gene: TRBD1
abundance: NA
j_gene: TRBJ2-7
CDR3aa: CASSMGTGGHEQYF
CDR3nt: TGCGCCAGCAGCATGGGGACAGGGGGCCACGAGCAGTACTTC

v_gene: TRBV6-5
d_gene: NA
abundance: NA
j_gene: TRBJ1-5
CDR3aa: CASFLGSNQPQHF
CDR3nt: TGTGCCAGCTTTCTTGGCAGCAATCAGCCCCAGCATTTT

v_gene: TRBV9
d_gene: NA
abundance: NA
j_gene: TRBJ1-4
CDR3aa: CASSSTGTNNEKLFF
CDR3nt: TGTGCCAGCAGCAGTACAGGAACTAATAATGAAAAACTGTTTTTT

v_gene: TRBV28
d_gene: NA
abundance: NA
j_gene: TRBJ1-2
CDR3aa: CASSPLRGLSGNYGYTF
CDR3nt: TGTGCCAGCAGTCCCCTCAGGGGCCTCTCAGGGAACTATGGCTACACCTTC

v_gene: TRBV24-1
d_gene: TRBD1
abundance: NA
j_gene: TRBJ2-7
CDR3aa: CATSDRTGGLHEQYF
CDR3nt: TGTGCCACCAGTGATCGGACAGGGGGGCTCCACGAGCAGTACTTC

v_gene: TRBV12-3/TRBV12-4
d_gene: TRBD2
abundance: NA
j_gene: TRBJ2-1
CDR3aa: CASSYRGSRDFF
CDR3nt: TGTGCCAGCAGCTATCGCGGGAGCAGGGATTTCTTC

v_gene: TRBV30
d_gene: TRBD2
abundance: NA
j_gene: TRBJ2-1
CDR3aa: CAWRSGGSYNEQFF
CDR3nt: TGTGCCTGGAGGTCGGGGGGCTCCTACAATGAGCAGTTCTTC

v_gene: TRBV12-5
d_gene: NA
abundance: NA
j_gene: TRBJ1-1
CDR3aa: CASGSPGGGPNTEAFF
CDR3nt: TGTGCTAGTGGTTCACCGGGCGGGGGCCCTAACACTGAAGCTTTCTTT

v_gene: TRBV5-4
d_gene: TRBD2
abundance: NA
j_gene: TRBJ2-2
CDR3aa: CASSRTSGGAGELFF
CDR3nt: TGTGCCAGCAGCCGGACTAGCGGGGGTGCCGGGGAGCTGTTTTTT

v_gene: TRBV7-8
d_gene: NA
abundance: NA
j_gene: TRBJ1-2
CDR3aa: CASSSSPSRYFNYGYTF
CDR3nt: TGTGCCAGCAGCTCGTCCCCTTCTCGGTATTTTAACTATGGCTACACCTTC

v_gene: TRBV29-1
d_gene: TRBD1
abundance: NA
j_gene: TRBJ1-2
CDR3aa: CSVSGTGGANYGYTF
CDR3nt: TGCAGCGTTTCTGGGACAGGGGGGGCCAACTATGGCTACACCTTC

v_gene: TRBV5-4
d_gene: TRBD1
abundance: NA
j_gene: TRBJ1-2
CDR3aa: CASSLENRGHGYTF
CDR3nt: TGTGCCAGCAGCTTGGAGAACAGGGGGCATGGCTACACCTTC

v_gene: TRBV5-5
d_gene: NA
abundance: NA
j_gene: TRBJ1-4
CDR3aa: CASGFGVWPQGEKLFF
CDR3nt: TGTGCCAGCGGGTTTGGCGTCTGGCCTCAGGGTGAAAAACTGTTTTTT

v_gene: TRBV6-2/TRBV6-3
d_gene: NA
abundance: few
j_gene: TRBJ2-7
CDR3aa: CASSYRRLGYEQYF
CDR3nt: TGTGCCAGCAGTTACCGTCGGCTCGGGTACGAGCAGTACTTC

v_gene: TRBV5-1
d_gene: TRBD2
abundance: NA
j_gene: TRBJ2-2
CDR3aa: CASSLVPSGSAGELFF
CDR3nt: TGCGCCAGCAGCTTGGTCCCTAGCGGGAGCGCCGGGGAGCTGTTTTTT

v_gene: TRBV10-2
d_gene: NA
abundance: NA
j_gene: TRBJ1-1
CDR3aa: CASSESLGETEAFF
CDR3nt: TGCGCCAGCAGTGAATCCCTTGGGGAGACTGAAGCTTTCTTT

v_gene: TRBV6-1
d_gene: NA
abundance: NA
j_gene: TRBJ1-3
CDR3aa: CASSEFRPGFNTIYF
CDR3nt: TGTGCCAGCAGTGAATTCAGGCCAGGGTTTAACACCATATATTTT

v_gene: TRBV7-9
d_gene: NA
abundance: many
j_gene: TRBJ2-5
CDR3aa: CASSLRAGKGQETQYF
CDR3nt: TGTGCCAGCAGCTTAAGGGCAGGGAAGGGCCAAGAGACCCAGTACTTC

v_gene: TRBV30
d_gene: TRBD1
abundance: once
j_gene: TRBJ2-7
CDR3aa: CAWSQGEPYEQYF
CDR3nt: TGTGCCTGGAGCCAGGGGGAACCCTACGAGCAGTACTTC

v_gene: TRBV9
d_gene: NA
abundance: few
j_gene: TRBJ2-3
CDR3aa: CASSTRQGTDTQYF
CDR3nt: TGTGCCAGCAGTACTCGACAGGGCACAGATACGCAGTATTTT

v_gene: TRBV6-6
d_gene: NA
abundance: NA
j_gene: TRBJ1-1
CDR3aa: CASRRGTLLEAFF
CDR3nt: TGTGCCAGCAGACGAGGGACACTACTTGAAGCTTTCTTT